These T cell receptor beta chains were read from a single sample in a study of T cells after yellow fever vaccination. MiXCR, run by TCRdb on the 5' RACE reads, gives a single entry per CDR3 protein. The data contain 300,000 to 350,000 distinct CDR3 sequences, around 10% of them singletons. Source: CD4+ T cells sorted from PBMCs, taken 45 days after the yellow fever booster vaccination. All receptors come from a man aged 18 to 29 who received the YFV17D yellow fever vaccine. Each CDR3 is given with its conserved first and last residue. The D gene is left open where the match is weak. Size is stated for part of the rows, as once, few or many counts, or as a class when the clone is expanded.

d_call: NA; j_call: TRBJ2-1; v_call: TRBV3-1; clone_size: few; cdr3_aa: CASSHKSIDEQFF; cdr3_nt: TGTGCCAGCAGCCATAAGAGCATCGATGAGCAGTTCTTC
d_call: NA; j_call: TRBJ2-3; v_call: TRBV10-3; clone_size: NA; cdr3_aa: CAISESDQGLDTQYF; cdr3_nt: TGTGCCATCAGTGAGTCTGACCAGGGCCTAGATACGCAGTATTTT
d_call: NA; j_call: TRBJ1-5; v_call: TRBV2; clone_size: few; cdr3_aa: CASTRTEYSNQPQHF; cdr3_nt: TGTGCCAGCACCCGGACAGAATATAGCAATCAGCCCCAGCATTTT
d_call: NA; j_call: TRBJ2-3; v_call: TRBV7-2; clone_size: few; cdr3_aa: CASSPGVRGDTQYF; cdr3_nt: TGTGCCAGCAGCCCGGGGGTCCGAGGGGATACGCAGTATTTT
d_call: TRBD1; j_call: TRBJ2-3; v_call: TRBV7-3; clone_size: few; cdr3_aa: CASSTGQGAGTDTQYF; cdr3_nt: TGTGCCAGCAGCACCGGACAGGGGGCCGGCACAGATACGCAGTATTTT
d_call: TRBD1; j_call: TRBJ2-5; v_call: TRBV12-3/TRBV12-4; clone_size: few; cdr3_aa: CASSEPTATGDETQYF; cdr3_nt: TGTGCCAGCAGTGAACCAACCGCCACAGGGGATGAGACCCAGTACTTC
d_call: TRBD2; j_call: TRBJ2-3; v_call: TRBV12-3/TRBV12-4; clone_size: NA; cdr3_aa: CASSPTSGGYTDTQYF; cdr3_nt: TGTGCCAGCAGCCCCACTAGCGGGGGATACACAGATACGCAGTATTTT
d_call: NA; j_call: TRBJ1-2; v_call: TRBV5-1; clone_size: many; cdr3_aa: CASSAQGRGNYGYTF; cdr3_nt: TGCGCCAGCAGCGCGCAGGGCCGAGGAAACTATGGCTACACCTTC
d_call: NA; j_call: TRBJ1-2; v_call: TRBV9; clone_size: NA; cdr3_aa: CASSPQSVSSPYGYTF; cdr3_nt: TGTGCCAGCAGCCCCCAGTCGGTGTCTTCACCTTATGGCTACACCTTC
d_call: NA; j_call: TRBJ1-1; v_call: TRBV12-3/TRBV12-4; clone_size: NA; cdr3_aa: CASTIRANSGAFF; cdr3_nt: TGTGCCAGCACTATTAGGGCCAACAGCGGAGCTTTCTTT
d_call: TRBD2; j_call: TRBJ2-2; v_call: TRBV7-2; clone_size: NA; cdr3_aa: CASSLIGTSPTGELFF; cdr3_nt: TGTGCCAGCAGCTTGATCGGGACTAGCCCCACCGGGGAGCTGTTTTTT
d_call: TRBD2; j_call: TRBJ2-3; v_call: TRBV7-2; clone_size: few; cdr3_aa: CASSFQRGLSDTQYF; cdr3_nt: TGTGCCAGCAGCTTCCAGCGGGGATTATCAGATACGCAGTATTTT
d_call: NA; j_call: TRBJ2-5; v_call: TRBV27; clone_size: few; cdr3_aa: CASSFAGTETQYF; cdr3_nt: TGTGCCAGCAGTTTTGCGGGGACAGAGACCCAGTACTTC
d_call: TRBD1; j_call: TRBJ1-1; v_call: TRBV12-3/TRBV12-4; clone_size: few; cdr3_aa: CASSQIDRGRAFF; cdr3_nt: TGTGCCAGCAGTCAAATTGACAGGGGGCGAGCTTTCTTT
d_call: NA; j_call: TRBJ2-7; v_call: TRBV4-1; clone_size: few; cdr3_aa: CASSQGQRRAEQYF; cdr3_nt: TGCGCCAGCAGCCAAGGACAAAGGCGGGCTGAGCAGTACTTC